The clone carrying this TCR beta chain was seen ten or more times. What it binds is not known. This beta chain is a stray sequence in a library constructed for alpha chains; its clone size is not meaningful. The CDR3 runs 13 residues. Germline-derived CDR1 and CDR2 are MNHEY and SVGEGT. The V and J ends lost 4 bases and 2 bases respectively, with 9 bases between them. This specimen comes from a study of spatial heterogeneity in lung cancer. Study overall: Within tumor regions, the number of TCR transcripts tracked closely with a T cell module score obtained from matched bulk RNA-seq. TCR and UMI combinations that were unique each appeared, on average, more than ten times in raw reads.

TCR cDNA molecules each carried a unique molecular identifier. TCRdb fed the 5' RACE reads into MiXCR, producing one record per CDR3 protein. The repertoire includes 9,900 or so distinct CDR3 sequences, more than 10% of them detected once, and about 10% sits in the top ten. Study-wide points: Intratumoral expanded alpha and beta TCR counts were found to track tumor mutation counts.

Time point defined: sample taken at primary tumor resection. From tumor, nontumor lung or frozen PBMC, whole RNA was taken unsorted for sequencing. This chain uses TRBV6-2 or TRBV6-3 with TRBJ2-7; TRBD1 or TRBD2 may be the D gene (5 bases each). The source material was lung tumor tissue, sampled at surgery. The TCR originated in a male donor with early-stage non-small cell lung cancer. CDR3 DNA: TGTGCCAGCAGTTGGGACGTTACCTACGAGCAGTACTTC. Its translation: CASSWDVTYEQYF.